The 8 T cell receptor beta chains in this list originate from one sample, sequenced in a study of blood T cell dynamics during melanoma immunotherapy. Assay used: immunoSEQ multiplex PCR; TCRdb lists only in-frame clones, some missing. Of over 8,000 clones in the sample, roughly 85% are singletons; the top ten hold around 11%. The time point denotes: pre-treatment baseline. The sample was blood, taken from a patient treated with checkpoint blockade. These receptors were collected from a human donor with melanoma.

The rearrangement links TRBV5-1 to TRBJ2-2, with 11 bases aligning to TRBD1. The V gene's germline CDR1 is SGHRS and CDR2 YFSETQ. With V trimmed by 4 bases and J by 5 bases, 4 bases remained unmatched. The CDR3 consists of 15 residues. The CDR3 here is CASSMGQGGTGELFF. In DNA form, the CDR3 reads TGCGCCAGCAGCATGGGACAGGGGGGAACCGGGGAGCTGTTTTTT.

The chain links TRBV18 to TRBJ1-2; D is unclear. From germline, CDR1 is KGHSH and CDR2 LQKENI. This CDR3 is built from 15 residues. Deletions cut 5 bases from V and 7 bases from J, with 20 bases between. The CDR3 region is CASSTWTASTSGYTF. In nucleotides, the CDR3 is TGTGCCAGCTCAACCTGGACGGCTTCTACATCTGGCTACACCTTC.

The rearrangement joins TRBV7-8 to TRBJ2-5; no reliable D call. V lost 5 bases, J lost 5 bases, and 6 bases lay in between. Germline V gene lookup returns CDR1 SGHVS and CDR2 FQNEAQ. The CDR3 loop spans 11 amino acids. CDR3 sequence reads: CASSPDETQYF. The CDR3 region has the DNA TGTGCCAGCAGCCCCGATGAGACCCAGTACTTC. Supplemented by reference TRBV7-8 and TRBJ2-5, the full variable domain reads GAGVSQSPRYKVAKRGQDVALRCDPISGHVSLFWYQQALGQGPEFLTYFQNEAQLDKSGLPSDRFFAERPEGSVSTLKIQRTQQEDSAVYLCASSPDETQYFGPGTRLLVL.

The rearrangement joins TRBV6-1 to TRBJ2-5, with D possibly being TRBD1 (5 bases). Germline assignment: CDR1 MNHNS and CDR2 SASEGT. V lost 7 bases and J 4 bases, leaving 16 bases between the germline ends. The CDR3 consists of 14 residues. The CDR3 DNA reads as TGTGCCAGCACGGAGCTAAGCAGGGCAGAGACCCAGTACTTC. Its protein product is CASTELSRAETQYF.

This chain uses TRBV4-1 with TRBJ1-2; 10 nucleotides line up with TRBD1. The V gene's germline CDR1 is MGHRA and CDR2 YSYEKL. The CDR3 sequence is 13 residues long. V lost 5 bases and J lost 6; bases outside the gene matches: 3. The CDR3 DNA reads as TGCGCCAGCAGCTTCGGGACAGGGGATGGCTACACCTTC. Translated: CASSFGTGDGYTF.

CDR3 sequence: CASSLKDRGWTEAFF. CDR3 in DNA: TGCGCCAGCAGTCTCAAGGACAGGGGATGGACTGAAGCTTTCTTT. The chain couples TRBV23-1 to TRBJ1-1; 9 bases are shared with TRBD1. TRBV23-1 falls under the ORF class, with uncertain function. The CDR3 is made up of 15 amino acids. V was pared by 4 bases and J by 5 bases, with 8 bases of the junction left unmatched.

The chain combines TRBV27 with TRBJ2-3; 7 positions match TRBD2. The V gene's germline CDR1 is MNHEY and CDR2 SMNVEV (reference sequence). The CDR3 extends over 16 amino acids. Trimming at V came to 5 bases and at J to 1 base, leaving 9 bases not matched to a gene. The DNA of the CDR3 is TGTGCCAGCAGTCCCCTCGCGGGGGTTGGCACAGATACGCAGTATTTT. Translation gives CASSPLAGVGTDTQYF.

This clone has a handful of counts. The CDR3: CASSRRDRGYYGYTF. In DNA form, the CDR3 reads TGTGCCAGCAGTAGAAGGGACAGAGGGTACTATGGCTACACCTTC. The chain combines TRBV2 with TRBJ1-2, with TRBD1 matching over 7 bases. Trimming cost V 5 bases and J 3 bases; bases outside gene matches: 9. This CDR3 has 15 amino acids. Germline lookup yields CDR1 SNHLY and CDR2 FYNNEI.